A single sample gave rise to the 28 T cell receptor beta chains below, sequenced in a study of neoadjuvant anti-PD-1 for oral cavity cancer. The protocol was immunoSEQ multiplex PCR, while the TCRdb copy is restricted to in-frame clones and leaves out a portion. The sample contains 13,000 or so clones, more than 55% of which appear only once. The starting material was tumor tissue, obtained before nivolumab (anti-PD-1) treatment. These receptor sequences come from a person aged 35-79 years with oral cavity squamous cell carcinoma.

The chain joins TRBV2 to TRBJ2-5; D ambiguous. The CDR3 length is 15 residues. Germline assignment: CDR1 SNHLY and CDR2 FYNNEI. V shed 5 bases and J shed 5 bases, with 18 bases lying between them. The CDR3 reads CASSSVSLDRETQYF. In DNA, the CDR3 is TGTGCCAGCAGTAGTGTTTCGCTAGACCGGGAGACCCAGTACTTC.

DNA of the CDR3: TGTGCCAGTGCTCCGGGAAGGGCCCCCCCTCAAGAGACCCAGTACTTC. Translation: CASAPGRAPPQETQYF. The gene calls are TRBV19 and TRBJ2-5, with D possibly being TRBD2 (5 bases). The length of the CDR3 is 16 residues. CDR1 LNHDA and CDR2 SQIVND come from the germline V gene (reference sequence). V lost 8 bases and J 2 bases, leaving 21 bases between the germline ends.

The CDR3 sequence: CASSLEVMTAGETQYF. Here the CDR3 DNA reads TGTGCCAGCAGCTTAGAGGTTATGACGGCGGGAGAGACCCAGTACTTC. V is TRBV7-6 and J is TRBJ2-5; a possible D gene is TRBD2 (5 bases). This CDR3 contains 16 residues. CDR1 is SGHVS, CDR2 FNYEAQ, per germline. Trimming removed 1 base at V and 4 bases at J, with 16 bases between.

This clone was found once. The CDR3 DNA follows: TGTGCCAGCAGCTTTAGCGGGAGGGGATTGCATGAGCAGTTCTTC. It yields the protein CASSFSGRGLHEQFF. The rearrangement uses TRBV11-3 and TRBJ2-1; the match to TRBD2 covers 11 bases. This CDR3 comprises 15 residues. Germline V gives CDR1 SGHNT, CDR2 YENEEA. V shed 3 bases, J shed 8 bases, and the junction held 6 bases outside the gene matches.

J is TRBJ2-2 and V is TRBV4-1; TRBD1 matches at 9 bases. The length of the CDR3 is 16 residues. With 2 bases clipped from V and 5 bases from J, the junction kept 6 bases outside the gene matches. CDR1 is MGHRA and CDR2 is YSYEKL in the germline V gene. The CDR3 DNA is TGCGCCAGCAGCCAACACAGGGGGCAAGCGACCGGGGAGCTGTTTTTT. Protein: CASSQHRGQATGELFF.

The chain recombines TRBV2 with TRBJ2-7; 12 bases fit TRBD2. This CDR3 has 15 amino acids. The V gene's germline CDR1 is SNHLY and CDR2 FYNNEI. V gave up 6 bases and J gave up 5 bases; unmatched junction bases: 8. DNA of the CDR3: TGTGCCAGCAGAGATACTAGCGGGAGGTTCAACGAGCAGTACTTC. Translating it yields CASRDTSGRFNEQYF. Full variable domain (rest looked up from reference TRBV2 and TRBJ2-7): EPEVTQTPSHQVTQMGQEVILRCVPISNHLYFYWYRQILGQKVEFLVSFYNNEISEKSEIFDDQFSVERPDGSNFTLKIRSTKLEDSAMYFCASRDTSGRFNEQYFGPGTRLTVT.

This clone is labeled medium-sized. The same CDR3 also results from other DNA sequences found in this sample. The chain couples TRBV9 to TRBJ2-7; 9 nucleotides align to TRBD2. V lost 0 bases, J lost 3 bases, and 4 bases stayed unmatched. Looked up from germline, CDR1 is SGDLS and CDR2 is YYNGEE. There are 15 residues in the CDR3. CDR3 residues: CASSVGASGDYEQYF. CDR3 nucleotide sequence: TGTGCCAGCAGCGTAGGGGCTAGCGGGGACTACGAGCAGTACTTC.

This clone was picked up a small number of times. The chain uses TRBV29-1 and TRBJ1-1; no reliable D call. In germline, CDR1 is SQVTM, CDR2 ANQGSEA. V lost 6 bases to trimming and J lost 7 bases, with 15 bases between them. CDR3 length: 12 residues. CDR3 sequence (DNA): TGCAGCGTCAATCAGGTTGGCAATGAAGCTTTCTTT. Its protein product is CSVNQVGNEAFF.

This clone was found a few times. This chain joins TRBV28 and TRBJ2-7, with TRBD1 matching 7 bases. J was trimmed by 3 bases and V by 2 bases; bases with no gene match: 13. The CDR3 covers 17 residues. Germline V gene data show CDR1 as MDHEN and CDR2 as SYDVKM. In DNA form, the CDR3 reads TGTGCCAGCAGTTTAATCCGGGACAGCCAGTATGGCTACGAGCAGTACTTC. It translates to CASSLIRDSQYGYEQYF.

The genes are TRBV19 and TRBJ2-1, with a weak D call TRBD2 (7 bases). The V gene lost 6 bases and the J gene lost 6 bases, with 18 bases spanning the gap. This CDR3 contains 15 residues. CDR1 and CDR2 (germline): LNHDA, SQIVND (reference sequence). The CDR3 nucleotides are TGTGCCAGTAGAGAGGGGGGGAAAACCGGCAATGAGCAGTTCTTC. It specifies CASREGGKTGNEQFF.

This clone was observed a single time. The chain couples TRBV10-2 to TRBJ1-2, with TRBD1 as a possible D gene (5 bases). Trimming pared 8 bases from V and 2 bases from J, leaving 12 bases between. The CDR3 spans 13 residues. CDR1 and CDR2 from the germline V gene are WSHSY and SAAADI. The CDR3 sequence is CASGTDPNYGYTF. CDR3 DNA sequence: TGCGCCAGCGGGACCGATCCAAACTATGGCTACACCTTC.

The rearrangement links TRBV10-1 to TRBJ2-5, with a possible D match to TRBD2 (6 bases). From germline, CDR1 is WNHNN and CDR2 SYGVQD (reference sequence). V lost 1 base and J 5 bases, leaving 14 bases between the germline ends. The CDR3 sequence is 15 residues long. The chain's CDR3 is CASSEFGGSGETQYF. CDR3 sequence (DNA): TGCGCCAGCAGTGAGTTCGGGGGATCTGGGGAGACCCAGTACTTC.

V usage is TRBV10-3 and J usage is TRBJ2-5, with 7 bases identical to TRBD2. The germline CDR1 and CDR2 sequences are ENHRY and SYGVKD. V lost 1 base, J lost 5 bases, and 10 bases stayed unmatched. This CDR3 has 16 residues. CDR3 sequence reads: CAISEFANSGGETQYF. As DNA, the CDR3 is TGTGCCATCAGTGAGTTTGCAAACTCCGGGGGGGAGACCCAGTACTTC.

In its sample, this clone ranks as medium-sized. The CDR3, as DNA: TGTGCCAGCAGTCCCACCCCGGGGGGAAAGACTGAAGCTTTCTTT. Protein product: CASSPTPGGKTEAFF. V and J are TRBV6-1 and TRBJ1-1, with D perhaps TRBD1 (5 bases). This CDR3 is built from 15 residues. The germline V gene encodes CDR1 MNHNS and CDR2 SASEGT. V was pared by 5 bases and J by 5 bases, with 18 bases between.

This clone was counted only a few times. The chain recombines TRBV10-3 with TRBJ2-3; 7 bases are shared with TRBD1. The J segment lost 1 base and the V segment lost 6 bases, leaving 4 bases of the junction unmatched. The CDR3 length is 14 residues. Germline V gene lookup returns CDR1 ENHRY and CDR2 SYGVKD. The CDR3 bases are TGTGCCATCAGCCCCGGGACAGGCACAGATACGCAGTATTTT. It translates to CAISPGTGTDTQYF.

The table lists this clone with a few counts. The chain combines TRBV27 with TRBJ2-5, with D possibly being TRBD2 (5 bases). CDR3 length equals 14 residues. Germline CDR1 MNHEY, CDR2 SMNVEV (reference sequence). The ends were cut back, 5 bases at V and 7 bases at J, with 17 bases in the middle. The CDR3 loop is CASSRPGFDGTQYF. CDR3 in DNA: TGTGCCAGCAGTCGCCCGGGATTTGATGGGACCCAGTACTTC.

The chain uses TRBV9 and TRBJ1-2, with D uncertain. CDR1 is SGDLS and CDR2 is YYNGEE in the germline V gene. This CDR3 comprises 14 residues. The V gene lost 0 bases and the J gene lost 4 bases, with 10 bases spanning the gap. Here the CDR3 reads CASSVATASYGYTF. CDR3 nucleotides: TGTGCCAGCAGCGTAGCAACAGCGAGCTATGGCTACACCTTC.

This chain connects TRBV7-2 to TRBJ2-5, with no clear D. V shed 5 bases and J shed 3 bases, with 13 bases lying between them. Germline CDR1 and CDR2: SGHTA and FQGNSA. This CDR3 contains 14 residues. CDR3: CASSPPTAKETQYF. CDR3 DNA sequence: TGTGCCAGCAGCCCCCCGACTGCGAAAGAGACCCAGTACTTC.

The chain joins TRBV27 to TRBJ2-1; 14 bases map to TRBD2. This CDR3 contains 15 residues. Germline V lookup: CDR1 MNHEY, CDR2 SMNVEV (reference sequence). V trimming: 3 bases; J trimming: 9 bases; junction bases outside the gene matches: 4. The CDR3 DNA sequence: TGTGCCAGCAGTTTGGGACTAGCGGGAGTTACTGAGCAGTTCTTC. It translates to CASSLGLAGVTEQFF.

J is TRBJ2-3 and V is TRBV9, with TRBD1 as a possible D gene (5 bases). CDR1 is SGDLS, CDR2 YYNGEE, per germline. The CDR3 length is 15 residues. Deletions cut 0 bases from V and 4 bases from J, with 12 bases between. The CDR3: CASSVEAGSADTQYF. CDR3 DNA sequence: TGTGCCAGCAGCGTAGAGGCAGGGTCGGCAGATACGCAGTATTTT.

This chain uses TRBV5-1 with TRBJ2-7, with D maybe TRBD2 (5 bases). CDR1 and CDR2 from the germline V gene are SGHRS and YFSETQ. V was cut by 0 bases and J by 3 bases, with 13 bases left in between. The CDR3 runs 15 residues. The CDR3 loop is CASSLVAGSVYEQYF. In DNA form, the CDR3 reads TGCGCCAGCAGCTTGGTGGCGGGTTCTGTCTACGAGCAGTACTTC. Looking up the rest from reference TRBV5-1 and TRBJ2-7 gives the full variable domain: KAGVTQTPRYLIKTRGQQVTLSCSPISGHRSVSWYQQTPGQGLQFLFEYFSETQRNKGNFPGRFSGRQFSNSRSEMNVSTLELGDSALYLCASSLVAGSVYEQYFGPGTRLTVT.

This clone appeared a few times. DNA of the CDR3: TGTGCCAGCAGTGAACGCCTAGCCAATGAGCAGTTCTTC. The encoded protein is CASSERLANEQFF. This sequence joins TRBV2 and TRBJ2-1; weak D call: TRBD2 (5 bases). With 2 bases removed from V and 6 bases from J, the gap between germline ends came to 8 bases. Germline V gene data show CDR1 as SNHLY and CDR2 as FYNNEI. This CDR3 is built from 13 residues.

The chain recombines TRBV5-5 with TRBJ1-2; D is perhaps TRBD1 (5 bases). CDR1 SGHKS and CDR2 YYEKEE come from the germline V gene (reference sequence). V lost 5 bases and J 6 bases, leaving 17 bases between the germline ends. The CDR3 sequence is 14 residues long. CDR3 residues: CASSLGGGTNGYTF. CDR3 in DNA: TGTGCCAGCAGTCTTGGTGGCGGGACGAATGGCTACACCTTC. The full variable domain, completed using reference TRBV5-5 and TRBJ1-2, is DAGVTQSPTHLIKTRGQQVTLRCSPISGHKSVSWYQQVLGQGPQFIFQYYEKEERGRGNFPDRFSARQFPNYSSELNVNALLLGDSALYLCASSLGGGTNGYTFGSGTRLTVV.

V and J are TRBV19 and TRBJ1-1; no clear D gene. The V and J ends lost 11 bases and 3 bases respectively, with 16 bases between them. CDR3 size: 13 residues. CDR1 and CDR2 (germline): LNHDA, SQIVND (reference sequence). The CDR3 region is CAATTGMHTEAFF. Here the CDR3 DNA reads TGTGCCGCTACGACGGGGATGCACACTGAAGCTTTCTTT. The entire variable domain, with the rest obtained from reference TRBV19 and TRBJ1-1, is as follows: DGGITQSPKYLFRKEGQNVTLSCEQNLNHDAMYWYRQDPGQGLRLIYYSQIVNDFQKGDIAEGYSVSREKKESFPLTVTSAQKNPTAFYLCAATTGMHTEAFFGQGTRLTVV.

The CDR3 here is CASATRNEQFF. In DNA, the CDR3 is TGTGCCAGCGCTACTCGGAATGAGCAGTTCTTC. The chain uses TRBV27 and TRBJ2-1; D uncertain. CDR1 is MNHEY, CDR2 SMNVEV, per germline (reference sequence). V lost 8 bases to trimming and J lost 7 bases, with 9 bases between them. The CDR3 covers 11 residues.

The chain links TRBV28 to TRBJ2-3; D might be TRBD2 (5 bases). CDR1 and CDR2 from the germline V gene are MDHEN and SYDVKM. V was trimmed by 6 bases and J by 1 base, leaving 5 bases between them. The CDR3 sequence is 12 residues long. CDR3 nucleotide sequence: TGTGCCAGCAGGGGAGGCACAGATACGCAGTATTTT. Translation: CASRGGTDTQYF.

This clone has just one count. The chain has TRBV19 and TRBJ2-1, with a tentative D call TRBD2 (6 bases). The germline gives CDR1 LNHDA, CDR2 SQIVND (reference sequence). The CDR3 has 15 amino acids. Trimming left V 3 bases short and J 1 base short, with 10 bases between. The CDR3 sequence is CASSIWRDSYNEQFF. The CDR3, as DNA: TGTGCCAGTAGTATCTGGAGGGATTCCTACAATGAGCAGTTCTTC. Drawing the rest from reference TRBV19 and TRBJ2-1, the complete variable domain is DGGITQSPKYLFRKEGQNVTLSCEQNLNHDAMYWYRQDPGQGLRLIYYSQIVNDFQKGDIAEGYSVSREKKESFPLTVTSAQKNPTAFYLCASSIWRDSYNEQFFGPGTRLTVL.

The chain joins TRBV9 to TRBJ2-7; D is unresolved. The germline V gene has CDR1 SGDLS and CDR2 YYNGEE. V shed 4 bases and J shed 3 bases, with 11 bases lying between them. The CDR3 extends over 13 amino acids. DNA of the CDR3: TGTGCCAGCAGCCCGGGTAATGACTACGAGCAGTACTTC. Residues: CASSPGNDYEQYF. Using reference TRBV9 and TRBJ2-7 for the parts outside the CDR3, the full variable domain is DSGVTQTPKHLITATGQRVTLRCSPRSGDLSVYWYQQSLDQGLQFLIQYYNGEERAKGNILERFSAQQFPDLHSELNLSSLELGDSALYFCASSPGNDYEQYFGPGTRLTVT.